These 8 T cell receptor beta chains were sequenced from one sample in a study of molecular identifiers for immune sequencing clone quantification. TCRdb itself ran the PCR reads through MiXCR, one entry per CDR3 protein. The sample has more than 550,000 distinct CDR3 sequences, roughly 23% seen once; the top ten hold 0.6% to 0.9%. The specimen sequenced was naive CD8+ T cells from blood, with Jurkat cell RNA spiked in. The subset: FACS-sorted CD8+CD4-CCR7+CD45RA+ naive T cells. These receptor sequences come from a human donor in good health. Some libraries in this study had Jurkat cell RNA spiked in.

This clonotype was seen repeatedly, ten times or more. The chain recombines TRBV7-6 with TRBJ2-7; D not certain. CDR1 SGHVS and CDR2 FNYEAQ come from the germline V gene. V shed 1 base and J shed 6 bases, with 10 bases lying between them. This CDR3 has 13 residues. The CDR3, as DNA: TGTGCCAGCAGCTTAGTATCCGGTCCCGAGCAGTACTTC. It codes for CASSLVSGPEQYF.

Details on this clonotype: This clone may be a read error of a much larger clone one base away. The chain recombines TRBV7-6 with TRBJ2-3, with 11 bases identical to TRBD1. Germline assignment: CDR1 SGHVS and CDR2 FNYEAQ. The CDR3 spans 16 residues. The CDR3, as DNA: TGTGCCAGCAGCCACGGACAGGGGGCTTTCCCAGATACGCGGTATTTT. Translation: CASSHGQGAFPDTRYF.

This clonotype was detected a few times. The chain links TRBV20-1 to TRBJ2-7; possible D gene TRBD1, 6 bases. V was clipped by 3 bases and J by 3 bases, with 15 bases between them. This CDR3 spans 14 amino acids. Germline CDR1 is DFQATT and CDR2 is SNEGSKA (reference sequence). CDR3 in amino acids: CSASPRDIIYEQYF. The CDR3 nucleotides are TGCAGTGCTAGCCCCCGGGACATTATCTACGAGCAGTACTTC.

This chain links TRBV6-1 with TRBJ2-7; D remains ambiguous. The CDR3 has 13 residues. Trimming pared 2 bases from V and 7 bases from J, leaving 12 bases between. CDR1 and CDR2 from the germline V gene are MNHNS and SASEGT. CDR3 loop: CASSEWAAGEQYF. The CDR3 bases are TGTGCCAGCAGTGAATGGGCCGCTGGAGAGCAGTACTTC.

The V and J genes are TRBV5-3 and TRBJ2-5; TRBD1 is a possible D gene (6 bases). TRBV5-3 is an ORF; its function is uncertain. The CDR3 covers 16 residues. V lost 8 bases and J 5 bases, leaving 25 bases between the germline ends. DNA of the CDR3: TGTGCCAGCAGCCTCATAGGGACAAGGTCCCGGGAGACCCAGTACTTC. This sequence encodes CASSLIGTRSRETQYF.

This chain links TRBV6-2 or TRBV6-3 with TRBJ2-7, with a possible D match to TRBD2 (6 bases). Germline V gives CDR1 MNHEY, CDR2 SVGEGT. The CDR3 is 15 amino acids. V shed 4 bases and J shed 2 bases, with 15 bases lying between them. CDR3 bases: TGTGCCAGCAGTTCAACGGGGGACGGAACCTACGAGCAGTACTTC. Its protein is CASSSTGDGTYEQYF.

With regard to this clonotype: Germline and junction disagree at one end, which may indicate a read error. This rearrangement joins TRBV6-2 or TRBV6-3 to TRBJ2-7; D tentatively reads TRBD1 or TRBD2 (5 bases each). The CDR3 sequence is 15 residues long. CDR1 and CDR2 (germline): MNHEY, SVGEGT. The CDR3 DNA reads as TGTGCCAGCAGTCCAGAGGGGTTCGGTCTCCCCGAGCACTACTTC. This codes for CASSPEGFGLPEHYF.

This clonotype was counted at least ten times. The chain joins TRBV12-3 or TRBV12-4 to TRBJ1-5; 7 bases match TRBD1. This CDR3 contains 16 residues. The V and J ends lost 5 bases and 3 bases, in that order; junction bases with no gene match: 10. This chain's CDR3 is CASSPTPRGDNQPQHF. The CDR3, as DNA: TGTGCCAGCAGTCCAACCCCCAGGGGGGACAATCAGCCCCAGCATTTT.